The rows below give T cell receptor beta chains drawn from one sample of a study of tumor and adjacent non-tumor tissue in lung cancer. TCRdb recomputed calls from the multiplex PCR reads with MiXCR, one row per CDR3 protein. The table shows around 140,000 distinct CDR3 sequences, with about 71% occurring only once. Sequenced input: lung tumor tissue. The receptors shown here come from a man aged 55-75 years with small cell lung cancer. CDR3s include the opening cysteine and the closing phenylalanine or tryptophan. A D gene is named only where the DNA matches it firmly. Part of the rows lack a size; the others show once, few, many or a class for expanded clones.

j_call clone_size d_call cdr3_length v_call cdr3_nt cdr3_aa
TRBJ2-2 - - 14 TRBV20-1 TGCAGTGTTAGAGATATAGATTGGACCGGAGAGCTGTTCTTT CSVRDIDWTGELFF
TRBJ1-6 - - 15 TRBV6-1 TGTGCCAACAGTGACGGGGGGGTAGGATACTCACCCCTCCACTTT CANSDGGVGYSPLHF
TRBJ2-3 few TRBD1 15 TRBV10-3 TGTGCCATCAGTGGACCGGGACAGGGCACAGATACGCAGTATTTT CAISGPGQGTDTQYF
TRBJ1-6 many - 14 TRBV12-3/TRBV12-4 TGTGCCAGCAGCAAGCCCTTCCCAAGTTCACCCCTCCACTTT CASSKPFPSSPLHF
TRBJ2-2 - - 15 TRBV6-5 TGTGCCAGCAGTAGGGCGCGAGTGTTCACCGGGGAACTGTTTTTT CASSRARVFTGELFF
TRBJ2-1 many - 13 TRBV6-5 TGTGCCAGCAGTTACTCTAGCTGGAATGAGCAGTTCTTC CASSYSSWNEQFF
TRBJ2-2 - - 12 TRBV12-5 TGTGCTAGTGGTTCAGGATCCGGGGAGCTGTTTTTT CASGSGSGELFF
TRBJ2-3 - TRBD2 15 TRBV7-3 TGTGCCAGCAGCCTGGACTCGGGGGGGACAGATACGCAGTATTTT CASSLDSGGTDTQYF
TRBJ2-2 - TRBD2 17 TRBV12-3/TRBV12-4 TGTGCCAGCAGTAAGACTAGCGGGAGGTCGCGGACCGGGGAGCTGTTTTTT CASSKTSGRSRTGELFF
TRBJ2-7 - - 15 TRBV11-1 TGTGCCAGCAGCCCAAAAGGGGGGGAAGACCACGAGCATTACTTC CASSPKGGEDHEHYF
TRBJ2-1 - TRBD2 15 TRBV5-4 TGTGCCAGCAGCCCGATTGGCGGGAGCTACAATGAGCAGTTCTTC CASSPIGGSYNEQFF
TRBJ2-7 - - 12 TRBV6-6 TGTGCCAGAAGCCCTACAAGGGACGAGCAATACTTC CARSPTRDEQYF
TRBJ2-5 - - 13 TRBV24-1 TGTGCCACCAGTGATTTAACCAATGGACAGCAGTACTTC CATSDLTNGQQYF
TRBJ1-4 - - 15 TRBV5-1 TGCGCCAGCAGCTTGGGGGACGGACCAGGGGAAAAACTGTTTTTT CASSLGDGPGEKLFF
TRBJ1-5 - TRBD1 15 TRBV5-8 TGTGCCAGCAGCCCACGCCGGGACAGCGACCAGCCCCAACATTTT CASSPRRDSDQPQHF
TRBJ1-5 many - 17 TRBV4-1 TGCGCCAGCAGCCAGATCACCGGGACGGATAGCAATCAGCCCCAGCATTTT CASSQITGTDSNQPQHF
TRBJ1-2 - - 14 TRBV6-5 TGTGCCAGCAGTTTCACGGACAGAGTGGAGGGCTACACCTTC CASSFTDRVEGYTF
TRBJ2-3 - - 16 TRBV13 TGTGCCAGCAGCTATAGGCTTGACAGAAACACAGATACGCAGTATTTT CASSYRLDRNTDTQYF
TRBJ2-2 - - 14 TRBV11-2 TGTGCCAGCAGCTGGAGGAGTATGGACGGGGAGCTGTTTTTT CASSWRSMDGELFF
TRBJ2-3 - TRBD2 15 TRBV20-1 TGCAGTGCTAGTCGGACTAGCGGGGACACATATACGCAGTATTTT CSASRTSGDTYTQYF
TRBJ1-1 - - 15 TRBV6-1 TGTGCCAGCATCCATAGGAGGGTTTGGAGCACTGAAGCTTTCTTT CASIHRRVWSTEAFF
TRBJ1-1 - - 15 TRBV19 TGTGCCAGTAGTACCTTACAGGGATGGGACACTGAAGCTTTCTTT CASSTLQGWDTEAFF